Below, 17 T cell receptor beta chains from the same sample are listed, as sequenced in a study of cytomegalovirus exposure and HLA in healthy donors. PCR involved 60 Vbeta and 13 Jbeta primers. The assay was immunoSEQ multiplex PCR, and TCRdb's table has in-frame clones only and misses some. The sample includes under 150,000 clones, approximately 64% of them seen just once. Source material: PBMCs. The receptor source for this set is a woman aged 40 to 55 in good health and CMV-seronegative.

The chain recombines TRBV4-3 with TRBJ1-1; the D is unclear. The germline V and J ends were trimmed by 3 bases and 8 bases, with 16 bases remaining between them. CDR3 length: 14 amino acids. Germline V gene lookup returns CDR1 LGHNA and CDR2 YSLEER. CDR3 sequence reads: CASSQGPGFREAFF. The CDR3 bases are TGCGCCAGCAGCCAGGGTCCGGGATTCAGAGAAGCTTTCTTT.

V gene TRBV11-2 combines with J gene TRBJ2-7; the match to TRBD2 covers 16 bases. V shed 4 bases and J 7 bases; nucleotides not matched to a gene: 1. In germline, CDR1 is SGHAT, CDR2 FQNNGV. The CDR3 sequence is 14 residues long. The CDR3 region has the DNA TGTGCCAGCAGCTCGGGACTAGCGGGAGGGGAGCAGTACTTC. This encodes CASSSGLAGGEQYF.

This clone was detected only once. This chain joins TRBV14 and TRBJ2-1; TRBD2 matches at 9 bases. The V and J ends lost 1 base and 0 bases, in that order; junction bases with no gene match: 7. The length of the CDR3 is 18 residues. The germline V gene has CDR1 SGHDN and CDR2 FVKESK. The CDR3 sequence: CASSQVPGLAFSYNEQFF. The CDR3 coding sequence is TGTGCCAGCAGCCAAGTCCCGGGACTAGCATTCTCCTACAATGAGCAGTTCTTC.

This clone was seen more than once but under ten times. The chain couples TRBV10-2 to TRBJ1-1; D perhaps matches TRBD1 (6 bases). V lost 5 bases and J 1 base, leaving 14 bases between the germline ends. The germline V gene encodes CDR1 WSHSY and CDR2 SAAADI. The CDR3 is 15 amino acids. CDR3 DNA sequence: TGCGCCAGCAGTACAATCGGGGGGGCGAACACTGAAGCTTTCTTT. This codes for CASSTIGGANTEAFF.

A few counts support this clone. The genes are TRBV7-2 and TRBJ1-4, with 8 positions matching TRBD1. The CDR3 is made up of 18 amino acids. Trimming removed 1 base from V and 5 bases from J; junction bases left unmatched: 12. CDR1 is SGHTA and CDR2 is FQGNSA in the germline V gene. The CDR3 bases are TGTGCCAGCAGCTTAGGATTTCGGGGGACAGGAGAGAATGAAAAACTGTTTTTT. This gives the protein CASSLGFRGTGENEKLFF.

The rearrangement links TRBV28 to TRBJ2-7, with TRBD1 matching over 8 bases. V was clipped by 6 bases and J by 3 bases; unmatched bases: 7. This CDR3 has 14 residues. Germline CDR1 reads MDHEN; CDR2 reads SYDVKM. CDR3 nucleotides: TGTGCCAGCAGCCCCCGGACAGGGATCTACGAGCAGTACTTC. This sequence encodes CASSPRTGIYEQYF.

The V call is TRBV6-1, the J call TRBJ2-3; D is ambiguous. Germline CDR1 reads MNHNS; CDR2 reads SASEGT. Trimming stripped 1 base from V and 3 bases from J, with 5 bases between. The CDR3 consists of 13 residues. CDR3 protein: CASSEDGTDTQYF. The CDR3 DNA is TGTGCCAGCAGTGAAGACGGGACAGATACGCAGTATTTT.

The chain has TRBV28 and TRBJ1-2; D is unclear. The CDR3 is 15 amino acids. Deletions cut 4 bases from V and 4 bases from J, with 16 bases between. The V gene's germline CDR1 is MDHEN and CDR2 SYDVKM. CDR3 nucleotide sequence: TGTGCCAGCAGTTCCACAGCCGGATGGTTCTATGGCTACACCTTC. Translating gives CASSSTAGWFYGYTF.

A few counts support this clone. This sequence joins TRBV4-1 and TRBJ1-2, with a weak D call TRBD1 (5 bases). Germline CDR1 and CDR2: MGHRA and YSYEKL. V was trimmed by 1 base and J by 5 bases, leaving 20 bases between them. This CDR3 has 17 amino acids. DNA for the CDR3: TGCGCCAGCAGCCAAGTCATGACAGAAGGGGCGCGATATGGCTACACCTTC. Its translation: CASSQVMTEGARYGYTF.

This chain joins TRBV7-2 and TRBJ2-7; D gene uncertain. The V and J ends lost 5 bases and 3 bases respectively, with 5 bases between them. CDR3 size: 11 residues. Germline-derived CDR1 and CDR2 are SGHTA and FQGNSA. The CDR3 reads CASSVFYEQYF. As DNA, the CDR3 is TGTGCCAGCAGCGTCTTCTACGAGCAGTACTTC.

The V and J genes are TRBV6-6 and TRBJ1-1; TRBD1 aligns across 7 bases. Germline V gene lookup returns CDR1 MNHNY and CDR2 SVGAGI (reference sequence). V shed 8 bases, J shed 1 base, and the junction held 7 bases outside the gene matches. This CDR3 spans 14 amino acids. CDR3: CASAMTGPNTEAFF. CDR3 nucleotides: TGTGCCAGCGCCATGACAGGGCCGAACACTGAAGCTTTCTTT.

This chain connects TRBV27 to TRBJ2-1; TRBD2 agrees at 10 bases. CDR1 is MNHEY, CDR2 SMNVEV, per germline (reference sequence). The CDR3 totals 14 residues. The V segment lost 6 bases and the J segment 6 bases; nucleotides outside the gene matches: 5. Written as DNA, the CDR3 is TGTGCCAGCAGGAGCGGGGGGGCTTTCAATGAGCAGTTCTTC. It encodes CASRSGGAFNEQFF.

The V and J genes are TRBV4-2 and TRBJ1-3, with 7 bases fitting TRBD1. The CDR3 sequence is 16 residues long. The germline CDR1 and CDR2 sequences are LGHNA and YNFKEQ. With V trimmed by 3 bases and J by 1 base, 6 bases remained unmatched. CDR3 sequence: CASSQSRGTSGNTIYF. Here the CDR3 DNA reads TGTGCCAGCAGCCAGAGCAGGGGGACATCTGGAAACACCATATATTTT.

V gene TRBV5-1 combines with J gene TRBJ2-1, with 7 bases identical to TRBD1. Germline-derived CDR1 and CDR2 are SGHRS and YFSETQ. This CDR3 has 15 amino acids. The V and J ends lost 2 bases and 1 base, in that order; junction bases with no gene match: 3. This CDR3 reads CASSFTGESYNEQFF. The CDR3 DNA reads as TGCGCCAGCAGCTTTACAGGGGAGTCCTACAATGAGCAGTTCTTC.

The V call is TRBV2, the J call TRBJ2-2; the match to TRBD2 covers 10 bases. From germline, CDR1 is SNHLY and CDR2 FYNNEI. This CDR3 has 15 amino acids. The junction had 4 bases not matched to a gene; V was cut back by 9 bases and J by 0 bases. In DNA form, the CDR3 reads TGTGCCAGTCTAGCGGGGGTTGCGAACACCGGGGAGCTGTTTTTT. Translating it yields CASLAGVANTGELFF.

CDR3 coding DNA: TGTGCCAGCAGCTTGGCCAGCGGGGTAGGGACTGAAGCTTTCTTT. This translates into CASSLASGVGTEAFF. The chain carries TRBV5-4 and TRBJ1-1; D uncertain. The germline gives CDR1 SGHNT, CDR2 YYREEE (reference sequence). CDR3 length: 15 amino acids. V lost 0 bases to trimming and J lost 5 bases, with 14 bases between them.

The chain couples TRBV19 to TRBJ1-1; 7 bases match TRBD1. The junction had 6 bases not matched to a gene; V was cut back by 5 bases and J by 0 bases. Germline values: CDR1 LNHDA, CDR2 SQIVND (reference sequence). The CDR3 runs to 15 residues. CDR3 sequence reads: CASSPEQGLNTEAFF. CDR3 DNA sequence: TGTGCCAGTAGTCCTGAACAGGGGCTGAACACTGAAGCTTTCTTT.